This T cell receptor beta chain was recorded in a study of blood T cell repertoires in COVID-19. Study-level information: T cells, B-cell-depleted T cells, or PBMCs provided the cDNA or gDNA that served as material.

Per the original data handling: Amplifying reference gene primers gave estimates of nucleated cell counts. Sequencing used immunoSEQ multiplex PCR; TCRdb keeps in-frame clones, though not all of them. V and J calls and clone size come straight from that table; D and trimming were deduced from the DNA. The table has around 46,000 clones, roughly 86% seen once; the top ten hold approximately 15%. Trimming stripped 2 bases from V and 1 base from J, with 11 bases between. Germline V CDR1 and CDR2: MNHNS, SASEGT. The CDR3 length is 15 residues. This chain uses TRBV6-1 with TRBJ1-1; perhaps TRBD1 as D (5 bases). The receptor comes from a man aged 60 to 69 with active or convalescent COVID-19. The source material was peripheral blood. The CDR3 DNA sequence: TGTGCCAGCAGTGAATTCGACAGCCAGAACACTGAAGCTTTCTTT. Translating it yields CASSEFDSQNTEAFF.